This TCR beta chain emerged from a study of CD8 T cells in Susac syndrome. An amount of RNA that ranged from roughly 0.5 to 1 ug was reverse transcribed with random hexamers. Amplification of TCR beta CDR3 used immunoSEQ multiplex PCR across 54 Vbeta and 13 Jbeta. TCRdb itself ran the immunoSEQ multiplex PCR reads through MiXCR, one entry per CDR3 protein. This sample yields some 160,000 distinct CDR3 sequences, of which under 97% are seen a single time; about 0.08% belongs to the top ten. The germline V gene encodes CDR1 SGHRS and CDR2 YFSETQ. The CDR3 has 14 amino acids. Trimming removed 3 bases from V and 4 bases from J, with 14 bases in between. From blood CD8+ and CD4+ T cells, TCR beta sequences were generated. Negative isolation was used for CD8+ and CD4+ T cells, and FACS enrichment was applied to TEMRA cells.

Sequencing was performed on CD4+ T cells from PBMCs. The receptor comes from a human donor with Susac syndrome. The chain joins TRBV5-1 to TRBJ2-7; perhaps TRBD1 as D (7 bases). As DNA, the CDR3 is TGCGCCAGCAGCTCCGGGGGCAGGGGGTACGAGCAGTACTTC. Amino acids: CASSSGGRGYEQYF.